This T cell receptor beta chain emerged from a study of T-cell reconstitution after alpha-beta-depleted transplantation in children. V was cut by 5 bases and J by 2 bases, with 6 bases left in between. This CDR3 region has 12 residues. Per germline, CDR1 ENHRY and CDR2 SYGVKD. The sample holds many counts of this clonotype. A TCRbeta library incorporating unique molecular identifiers was prepared. TCRdb fed the PCR reads into MiXCR, producing one record per CDR3 protein. The sample contains around 370,000 distinct CDR3 sequences, 10% of which appear only once. V gene TRBV10-3 combines with J gene TRBJ2-5; D unclear. This receptor was taken from a human donor who donated a stem cell graft to a child with acute lymphoblastic leukemia. The material was PBMCs from the stem cell graft donor, obtained from the stem cell graft. CDR3 sequence (DNA): TGTGCCATCAGTTGGACGCAAGAGACCCAGTACTTC. It encodes CAISWTQETQYF.